These T cell receptor beta chains were read from a single sample in a study of T cells in tuberculosis. Only in-frame clones appear in the TCRdb table, and some are missing; sequencing was by immunoSEQ multiplex PCR. The sample has roughly 34,000 clones, about 85% seen once. The sample was PBMCs, taken at tuberculosis diagnosis. The receptors originated from an adult with tuberculosis. Each CDR3 is given with its conserved first and last residue.

length | V | CDR3
14 | TRBV25-1 | CASSQGVSGNTIYF
16 | TRBV5-1 | CASSVLAGSITDTQYF
13 | TRBV15 | CATSGDRAYGYTF
14 | TRBV2 | CASSANVLVDEQYF
14 | TRBV7-9 | CASSLARESNEQFF
11 | TRBV28 | CASSRQDEQYF
13 | TRBV27 | CATSTGWVDTQYF
14 | TRBV6-1 | CASSALRDSYEQYF
15 | TRBV30 | CAWRGSGQDAYGYTF
15 | TRBV6-1 | CASSPHVRGNYGYTF
16 | TRBV28 | CASSSPRQGAWYEQYF
12 | TRBV12-5 | CASGLDSSEAFF
14 | TRBV7-2 | CASSPSGNRRTQYF
14 | TRBV30 | CAWNRRRVENEQYF